These T cell receptor beta chains were read from a single sample in a study of blood T cells in healthy people across ages. TCRdb recomputed calls from the 5' RACE reads with MiXCR, one row per CDR3 protein. Among 710,000 or so distinct CDR3 sequences, over 20% were seen once, and the ten largest hold roughly 22%. Sequencing was performed on blood. The receptors stem from a man aged 70 or older in good health. The CDR3 runs from the conserved cysteine through the conserved F or W. Each record gives: J gene, V gene, clone size, D gene, CDR3 protein, CDR3 DNA. The D gene is left open where the match is weak. Some rows have no size entry. The others give once, few or many, or a class for an expanded clone.

TRBJ1-3,TRBV20-1,few,TRBD1,CSAGGDRGAGNTIYF,TGCAGTGCTGGGGGTGACAGGGGCGCTGGAAACACCATATATTTT
TRBJ2-3,TRBV5-1,few,.,CASSTSGLTVLADTQYF,TGCGCCAGCAGCACGTCGGGACTTACTGTTCTCGCAGATACGCAGTATTTT
TRBJ2-1,TRBV29-1,many,.,CSAGLGDNEQFF,TGCAGCGCCGGTTTGGGCGACAATGAGCAGTTCTTC
TRBJ2-5,TRBV20-1,.,TRBD2,CSARWDYSETQYF,TGCAGTGCTAGATGGGACTACTCAGAGACCCAGTACTTC
TRBJ2-5,TRBV7-6,.,TRBD1,CASSFTWTGKGRQETQYF,TGTGCCAGCAGTTTTACCTGGACAGGGAAGGGGCGACAAGAGACCCAGTACTTC
TRBJ2-2,TRBV9,few,.,CASSPHVPRNTGELFF,TGTGCCAGCAGCCCGCACGTGCCTCGAAACACCGGGGAGCTGTTTTTT
TRBJ1-2,TRBV5-1,few,.,CASSPDGGNYGYTF,TGCGCCAGCAGCCCGGATGGGGGGAACTATGGCTACACCTTC
TRBJ2-5,TRBV4-2,.,.,CASSPWTGGETQYF,TGTGCCAGCAGCCCTTGGACTGGGGGGGAGACCCAGTACTTC
TRBJ1-1,TRBV12-5,.,.,CASLRNTEAFF,TGTGCTAGTCTTCGGAACACTGAAGCTTTCTTT
TRBJ2-7,TRBV6-1,.,.,CASSEDRLGPRWEQYF,TGTGCCAGCAGTGAAGACCGACTGGGCCCTCGGTGGGAGCAGTACTTC
TRBJ1-1,TRBV6-1,.,.,CASREFGRVNTEAFF,TGTGCCAGCAGGGAGTTTGGCAGGGTGAACACTGAAGCTTTCTTT
TRBJ2-3,TRBV7-6,.,.,CASSLAGTALSTDTQYF,TGTGCCAGCAGCTTAGCGGGGACCGCACTTAGCACAGATACGCAGTATTTT
TRBJ2-3,TRBV14,.,TRBD2,CASSQPAGRTGTDTQYF,TGTGCCAGCAGCCAACCAGCGGGGCGAACCGGCACAGATACGCAGTATTTT
TRBJ1-2,TRBV5-6,few,.,CASSSGDRYSYTF,TGTGCCAGCAGCTCGGGGGATCGCTATAGCTACACCTTC
TRBJ2-1,TRBV19,.,TRBD2,CASIRTSGYSPGSYNEQFF,TGTGCCAGTATTCGGACTAGCGGGTACTCACCCGGCTCCTACAATGAGCAGTTCTTC
TRBJ2-7,TRBV2,.,.,CASDGTRGLSYEQYF,TGTGCCAGCGACGGGACGAGGGGCCTCTCCTACGAGCAGTACTTC
TRBJ2-1,TRBV19,.,.,CASSMTHSYNEQFF,TGTGCCAGTAGTATGACACACTCCTACAATGAGCAGTTCTTC
TRBJ1-2,TRBV7-9,.,.,CASSPAGASYTF,TGTGCCAGCAGCCCTGCAGGGGCGAGCTACACCTTC
TRBJ2-3,TRBV3-1,.,.,CASSQRQSIADTQYF,TGTGCCAGCAGCCAGAGACAGAGTATCGCAGATACGCAGTATTTT
TRBJ1-4,TRBV20-1,many,TRBD1,CSARVGTGSEKLFF,TGCAGTGCTAGAGTTGGGACAGGGAGTGAAAAACTGTTTTTT
TRBJ1-2,TRBV18,few,.,CASSTGGDGYTF,TGTGCCAGCTCAACGGGGGGCGATGGCTACACCTTC
TRBJ2-1,TRBV6-2/TRBV6-3,few,TRBD2,CASSYSQGGGSGRPSSYNEQFF,TGTGCCAGCAGTTACTCCCAGGGCGGGGGTAGCGGGAGACCTAGCTCCTACAATGAGCAGTTCTTC